A selection of T cell receptor beta chains follows, all from one sample in a study of T cell repertoires in cytomegalovirus infection. TCRdb reprocessed the reads with MiXCR, giving one entry per CDR3 protein. Of 450,000 to 550,000 distinct CDR3 sequences in the sample, 16% were seen once. The specimen sequenced was CD8+ T cells from PBMCs. These receptors came from a human donor in good health (CMV status not recorded). Some clones in this sample may be carry-over from other donors' samples. Each CDR3 is given with its conserved first and last residue. A D gene is named only where the DNA matches it firmly. Only some rows state a clone size, as once, few, many or a class for expanded clones.

J gene: TRBJ1-5; V gene: TRBV7-2; D gene: TRBD1; clone size: many; CDR3 protein: CASSSGQGVIGNQPQHF; CDR3 DNA: TGTGCCAGCAGCTCCGGACAGGGAGTAATCGGCAATCAGCCCCAGCATTTT
J gene: TRBJ1-2; V gene: TRBV7-6; D gene: .; clone size: .; CDR3 protein: CASSLTTGGLVYGYTF; CDR3 DNA: TGTGCCAGCAGCTTAACCACCGGAGGCTTAGTCTATGGCTACACCTTC
J gene: TRBJ2-7; V gene: TRBV27; D gene: TRBD2; clone size: .; CDR3 protein: CASGLAGDYEQYF; CDR3 DNA: TGTGCCAGCGGACTAGCGGGAGATTACGAGCAGTACTTC
J gene: TRBJ2-5; V gene: TRBV5-4; D gene: TRBD1; clone size: .; CDR3 protein: CASNVRGTEETQYF; CDR3 DNA: TGTGCCAGCAACGTCAGGGGGACCGAAGAGACCCAGTACTTC
J gene: TRBJ1-1; V gene: TRBV7-9; D gene: .; clone size: many; CDR3 protein: CASSRIETWSTEAFF; CDR3 DNA: TGTGCCAGCAGCCGAATCGAAACCTGGAGCACTGAAGCTTTCTTT
J gene: TRBJ2-1; V gene: TRBV20-1; D gene: .; clone size: .; CDR3 protein: CSATVAGPYNEQFF; CDR3 DNA: TGCAGTGCTACCGTGGCGGGACCCTACAATGAGCAGTTCTTC
J gene: TRBJ2-7; V gene: TRBV7-8; D gene: TRBD2; clone size: many; CDR3 protein: CASSRGLAGVWYEQYF; CDR3 DNA: TGTGCCAGCAGCCGGGGTCTAGCGGGAGTGTGGTACGAGCAGTACTTC
J gene: TRBJ1-1; V gene: TRBV7-8; D gene: .; clone size: .; CDR3 protein: CASSFGNSLRGDFGGAFF; CDR3 DNA: TGTGCCAGCAGCTTTGGGAACAGCCTGCGGGGGGACTTTGGAGGAGCTTTCTTT
J gene: TRBJ2-3; V gene: TRBV28; D gene: TRBD2; clone size: .; CDR3 protein: CASSREGLADTQYF; CDR3 DNA: TGTGCCAGCAGCCGGGAGGGCCTGGCAGATACGCAGTATTTT
J gene: TRBJ2-1; V gene: TRBV3-1; D gene: .; clone size: few; CDR3 protein: CASRVDRSSYNEQFF; CDR3 DNA: TGTGCCAGCAGAGTAGACAGGTCCTCCTACAATGAGCAGTTCTTC
J gene: TRBJ2-5; V gene: TRBV7-2; D gene: TRBD2; clone size: many; CDR3 protein: CASSEGLAGSETQYF; CDR3 DNA: TGTGCCAGCAGCGAGGGACTAGCGGGAAGCGAGACCCAGTACTTC
J gene: TRBJ1-2; V gene: TRBV2; D gene: .; clone size: .; CDR3 protein: CANLKAGTDGNYGYTF; CDR3 DNA: TGTGCCAACCTAAAGGCAGGGACGGACGGGAACTATGGCTACACCTTC
J gene: TRBJ2-1; V gene: TRBV20-1; D gene: TRBD2; clone size: few; CDR3 protein: CSARTSGTPYNEQFF; CDR3 DNA: TGCAGTGCTAGAACTAGCGGGACCCCCTACAATGAGCAGTTCTTC
J gene: TRBJ2-7; V gene: TRBV28; D gene: .; clone size: few; CDR3 protein: CASSLLRVRREQYF; CDR3 DNA: TGTGCCAGCAGTTTATTGAGGGTTCGGCGCGAGCAGTACTTC
J gene: TRBJ1-2; V gene: TRBV19; D gene: .; clone size: few; CDR3 protein: CASSVTAYGYTF; CDR3 DNA: TGTGCCAGTAGTGTCACAGCTTATGGCTACACCTTC
J gene: TRBJ2-3; V gene: TRBV7-2; D gene: .; clone size: many; CDR3 protein: CASSFGVGLRTDTQYF; CDR3 DNA: TGTGCCAGCAGCTTTGGGGTTGGACTTCGCACAGATACGCAGTATTTT
J gene: TRBJ2-1; V gene: TRBV4-1; D gene: TRBD2; clone size: few; CDR3 protein: CASSQGLAGVEQFF; CDR3 DNA: TGCGCCAGCAGCCAAGGACTAGCGGGAGTTGAGCAGTTCTTC
J gene: TRBJ2-1; V gene: TRBV7-8; D gene: TRBD2; clone size: many; CDR3 protein: CASSSGLAGLSEEFF; CDR3 DNA: TGTGCCAGCAGCTCGGGACTAGCGGGGCTCTCGGAGGAGTTCTTC
J gene: TRBJ1-1; V gene: TRBV6-5; D gene: .; clone size: few; CDR3 protein: CASSYSRAAANTEAFF; CDR3 DNA: TGTGCCAGCAGTTACTCCCGTGCGGCAGCGAACACTGAAGCTTTCTTT
J gene: TRBJ2-1; V gene: TRBV27; D gene: TRBD2; clone size: few; CDR3 protein: CAVGRGGYNEQFF; CDR3 DNA: TGTGCGGTGGGGCGGGGGGGCTACAATGAGCAGTTCTTC
J gene: TRBJ1-2; V gene: TRBV7-9; D gene: .; clone size: many; CDR3 protein: CASSFPRTAPTIVYGYTF; CDR3 DNA: TGTGCCAGCAGCTTCCCCCGGACAGCTCCAACAATCGTCTATGGCTACACCTTC
J gene: TRBJ1-6; V gene: TRBV12-3/TRBV12-4; D gene: .; clone size: many; CDR3 protein: CASSPGSYNSPLHF; CDR3 DNA: TGTGCCAGCAGTCCCGGGTCCTATAATTCACCCCTCCACTTT
J gene: TRBJ2-7; V gene: TRBV4-2; D gene: TRBD1; clone size: .; CDR3 protein: CASSHTQGASSEQYF; CDR3 DNA: TGTGCCAGCAGCCACACACAGGGGGCTAGCTCCGAGCAGTACTTC
J gene: TRBJ1-2; V gene: TRBV4-2; D gene: .; clone size: many; CDR3 protein: CASSQGAVGYTF; CDR3 DNA: TGTGCCAGCAGCCAAGGTGCAGTTGGCTACACCTTC
J gene: TRBJ1-1; V gene: TRBV7-6; D gene: TRBD1; clone size: few; CDR3 protein: CASSPSFGGGHTEAFF; CDR3 DNA: TGTGCCAGCAGCCCTTCGTTTGGAGGGGGCCACACTGAAGCTTTCTTT
J gene: TRBJ1-3; V gene: TRBV5-1; D gene: TRBD1; clone size: .; CDR3 protein: CASSWGQGDTIYF; CDR3 DNA: TGCGCCAGCAGCTGGGGACAGGGAGACACCATATATTTT
J gene: TRBJ2-7; V gene: TRBV28; D gene: .; clone size: many; CDR3 protein: CASSFEAGEQYF; CDR3 DNA: TGTGCCAGCAGTTTTGAGGCGGGGGAGCAGTACTTC
J gene: TRBJ2-3; V gene: TRBV28; D gene: TRBD2; clone size: .; CDR3 protein: CASSLPVGGGSTDTQYF; CDR3 DNA: TGTGCCAGCAGTTTACCAGTCGGCGGGGGGAGCACAGATACGCAGTATTTT
J gene: TRBJ2-2; V gene: TRBV12-5; D gene: .; clone size: many; CDR3 protein: CASGTFGGGGELFF; CDR3 DNA: TGTGCTAGTGGTACCTTCGGGGGCGGCGGGGAGCTGTTTTTT
J gene: TRBJ2-4; V gene: TRBV28; D gene: .; clone size: many; CDR3 protein: CASSFNQNIQYF; CDR3 DNA: TGTGCCAGCAGTTTTAATCAAAACATTCAGTACTTC
J gene: TRBJ2-7; V gene: TRBV29-1; D gene: TRBD2; clone size: many; CDR3 protein: CSVASGGTTYEQYF; CDR3 DNA: TGCAGCGTTGCCAGCGGGGGGACCACCTACGAGCAGTACTTC
J gene: TRBJ2-6; V gene: TRBV4-2; D gene: .; clone size: .; CDR3 protein: CASSKGAWTTGANVLTF; CDR3 DNA: TGTGCCAGCAGCAAAGGAGCGTGGACCACTGGGGCCAACGTCCTGACTTTC
J gene: TRBJ2-5; V gene: TRBV9; D gene: .; clone size: .; CDR3 protein: CASSVNPLGDSEETQYF; CDR3 DNA: TGTGCCAGCAGCGTAAACCCACTCGGAGACAGTGAAGAGACCCAGTACTTC
J gene: TRBJ1-2; V gene: TRBV29-1; D gene: TRBD1; clone size: .; CDR3 protein: CSVLGGTGDGYTF; CDR3 DNA: TGCAGCGTCCTAGGCGGGACAGGGGATGGCTACACCTTC
J gene: TRBJ1-5; V gene: TRBV19; D gene: .; clone size: few; CDR3 protein: CASTLDKYSNQPQHF; CDR3 DNA: TGTGCCAGTACCCTTGACAAATATAGCAATCAGCCCCAGCATTTT
J gene: TRBJ2-7; V gene: TRBV7-9; D gene: .; clone size: .; CDR3 protein: CASSLIYSSYEQYF; CDR3 DNA: TGTGCCAGCAGCTTAATTTATAGCTCCTACGAGCAGTACTTC
J gene: TRBJ2-1; V gene: TRBV3-1; D gene: .; clone size: few; CDR3 protein: CASSQDLWGDEQFF; CDR3 DNA: TGTGCCAGCAGCCAAGATCTATGGGGAGATGAGCAGTTCTTC
J gene: TRBJ1-1; V gene: TRBV4-1; D gene: .; clone size: few; CDR3 protein: CASSASARQNTEAFF; CDR3 DNA: TGCGCCAGCAGCGCATCGGCTAGACAGAACACTGAAGCTTTCTTT
J gene: TRBJ2-7; V gene: TRBV7-6; D gene: TRBD1; clone size: many; CDR3 protein: CASSFGTGDIYEQYF; CDR3 DNA: TGTGCCAGCAGCTTCGGGACAGGGGACATCTACGAGCAGTACTTC
J gene: TRBJ2-1; V gene: TRBV29-1; D gene: .; clone size: few; CDR3 protein: CSVAGSSYNEQFF; CDR3 DNA: TGCAGCGTGGCGGGGAGCTCCTACAATGAGCAGTTCTTC
J gene: TRBJ2-2; V gene: TRBV29-1; D gene: .; clone size: .; CDR3 protein: CSVAGRGGRINTGELFF; CDR3 DNA: TGCAGCGTTGCCGGAAGGGGTGGCAGGATAAACACCGGGGAGCTGTTTTTT
J gene: TRBJ1-5; V gene: TRBV23-1; D gene: .; clone size: few; CDR3 protein: CASSQSSGFYNRPQHF; CDR3 DNA: TGCGCCAGCAGTCAATCCTCAGGCTTCTATAATCGGCCCCAGCATTTT
J gene: TRBJ1-2; V gene: TRBV5-6; D gene: .; clone size: many; CDR3 protein: CASSLGEKPFGYTF; CDR3 DNA: TGTGCCAGCAGCCTGGGGGAAAAGCCGTTTGGCTACACCTTC
J gene: TRBJ2-1; V gene: TRBV7-9; D gene: TRBD1; clone size: many; CDR3 protein: CASPKNGTGSYNEQFF; CDR3 DNA: TGTGCCAGCCCGAAAAACGGGACAGGGTCCTACAATGAGCAGTTCTTC
J gene: TRBJ2-1; V gene: TRBV20-1; D gene: .; clone size: many; CDR3 protein: CSARGSGHSYNEQFF; CDR3 DNA: TGCAGTGCTAGGGGAAGCGGCCACTCCTACAATGAGCAGTTCTTC
J gene: TRBJ1-2; V gene: TRBV7-9; D gene: .; clone size: .; CDR3 protein: CASSLAARRLNYGYTF; CDR3 DNA: TGTGCCAGCAGCTTAGCGGCGAGACGGCTTAACTATGGCTACACCTTC
J gene: TRBJ1-2; V gene: TRBV12-3/TRBV12-4; D gene: TRBD1; clone size: .; CDR3 protein: CASTRQGANYGYTF; CDR3 DNA: TGTGCCAGCACCCGACAGGGGGCAAACTATGGCTACACCTTC
J gene: TRBJ2-2; V gene: TRBV27; D gene: .; clone size: .; CDR3 protein: CASTTGRTGELFF; CDR3 DNA: TGTGCCAGCACTACAGGGAGGACCGGGGAGCTGTTTTTT
J gene: TRBJ1-1; V gene: TRBV28; D gene: .; clone size: .; CDR3 protein: CASRDFDSGDTEAFF; CDR3 DNA: TGTGCCAGCAGAGACTTCGACTCGGGTGACACTGAAGCTTTCTTT
J gene: TRBJ2-1; V gene: TRBV28; D gene: .; clone size: .; CDR3 protein: CASRDGPSSSYNEQFF; CDR3 DNA: TGTGCCAGCAGGGATGGCCCATCCTCCTCCTACAATGAGCAGTTCTTC
J gene: TRBJ1-1; V gene: TRBV2; D gene: .; clone size: many; CDR3 protein: CASIGLRMNTEAFF; CDR3 DNA: TGTGCCAGCATCGGGCTTAGAATGAACACTGAAGCTTTCTTT
J gene: TRBJ2-1; V gene: TRBV6-2/TRBV6-3; D gene: TRBD2; clone size: many; CDR3 protein: CASSYGPLAGGRSSYNEQFF; CDR3 DNA: TGTGCCAGCAGTTACGGTCCACTAGCGGGGGGTCGAAGCTCCTACAATGAGCAGTTCTTC
J gene: TRBJ2-3; V gene: TRBV27; D gene: .; clone size: .; CDR3 protein: CASRGWTESTDTQYF; CDR3 DNA: TGTGCCAGCCGAGGGTGGACGGAGAGCACAGATACGCAGTATTTT
J gene: TRBJ2-2; V gene: TRBV29-1; D gene: TRBD1; clone size: few; CDR3 protein: CSVGGTGVTGELFF; CDR3 DNA: TGCAGCGTTGGTGGGACAGGGGTCACCGGGGAGCTGTTTTTT
J gene: TRBJ2-1; V gene: TRBV5-4; D gene: .; clone size: many; CDR3 protein: CASGGREQFF; CDR3 DNA: TGTGCCAGCGGGGGGCGTGAGCAGTTCTTC
J gene: TRBJ1-3; V gene: TRBV11-2; D gene: TRBD1; clone size: many; CDR3 protein: CASSFGTAGNTIYF; CDR3 DNA: TGTGCCAGCAGCTTTGGGACAGCTGGAAACACCATATATTTT
J gene: TRBJ1-2; V gene: TRBV10-3; D gene: TRBD1; clone size: .; CDR3 protein: CAISAQGQGTGAYGYTF; CDR3 DNA: TGTGCCATCAGTGCTCAGGGACAGGGGACCGGCGCCTATGGCTACACCTTC
J gene: TRBJ2-7; V gene: TRBV11-2; D gene: TRBD1; clone size: many; CDR3 protein: CASRTDPGDRASYEQYF; CDR3 DNA: TGTGCCAGCAGAACGGACCCCGGGGACAGGGCGTCGTACGAGCAGTACTTC
J gene: TRBJ2-1; V gene: TRBV27; D gene: .; clone size: many; CDR3 protein: CASSFEGTYNEQFF; CDR3 DNA: TGTGCCAGCAGTTTCGAGGGGACCTACAATGAGCAGTTCTTC
J gene: TRBJ2-5; V gene: TRBV9; D gene: .; clone size: .; CDR3 protein: CASSAEGVQETQYF; CDR3 DNA: TGTGCCAGCAGCGCCGAAGGGGTACAAGAGACCCAGTACTTC